A selection of T cell receptor beta chains follows, all from one sample in a study of T cell responses to AZD1222 COVID-19 vaccine. This table comes from immunoSEQ multiplex PCR, and its TCRdb copy is limited to in-frame clones, with some not included. Among under 150,000 clones listed, 80% to 90% were seen once. The sample here was peripheral blood, taken on day 0 of AZD1222 vaccination. The source is an adult in good health. The CDR3 runs from the conserved cysteine through the conserved F or W. A D gene is named only where the DNA matches it firmly. Clone size is stated in some rows and not others, as once, few, many or a class when expanded.

abundance	d_gene	v_gene	j_gene	CDR3nt	CDR3aa
-	-	TRBV24-1	TRBJ2-3	TGTGCCACCAGTGGCGGGACACCCCCCAACCCGAATACGCAGTATTTT	CATSGGTPPNPNTQYF
-	-	TRBV11-1	TRBJ2-7	TGTGCCAGCAGCTTAGCGCCTGGGGGCGAGCAGTACTTC	CASSLAPGGEQYF
-	-	TRBV5-4	TRBJ2-5	TGTGCCAGCAGCTTGGGCGGGGCAGTACAAGAGACCCAGTACTTC	CASSLGGAVQETQYF
-	-	TRBV19	TRBJ2-3	TGTGCCAGTAGTCTGAACAGGGGCGGGGGAGATACGCAGTATTTT	CASSLNRGGGDTQYF
-	TRBD1	TRBV14	TRBJ2-7	TGTGCCAGCAGCCAAGTTCGGGGACAGATCACCTACGAGCAGTACTTC	CASSQVRGQITYEQYF
-	-	TRBV6-6	TRBJ1-2	TGTGCCAGCAGTTACGGGACGGGGAACTATGGCTACACCTTC	CASSYGTGNYGYTF
-	-	TRBV30	TRBJ1-2	TGTGCCTGGAGTAGGGGGGTCATGGATGGCTACACCTTC	CAWSRGVMDGYTF
-	TRBD2	TRBV9	TRBJ2-1	TGTGCCAGCAGCGTAGCTACGTGGACTAGCGGGACCCCGAGCCATGAGCAGTTCTTC	CASSVATWTSGTPSHEQFF
-	TRBD1	TRBV5-1	TRBJ2-3	TGCGCCAGCAGCCCGAAAGGGACAGGAGGCCTAGTCACAGATACGCAGTATTTT	CASSPKGTGGLVTDTQYF
once	-	TRBV6-6	TRBJ2-7	TGTGCCAGCAGTACCCCTGACGAGCAGTACTTC	CASSTPDEQYF
-	-	TRBV19	TRBJ2-2	TGTGCCAGTATATCCTCCGCGCAGGGGACCGGGGAGCTGTTTTTT	CASISSAQGTGELFF
-	TRBD1	TRBV18	TRBJ1-1	TGTGCCAGCTCACCCGGCAGGGGGACGACTGAAGCTTTCTTT	CASSPGRGTTEAFF
-	TRBD1	TRBV24-1	TRBJ1-1	TGTGCCACCAGTGACCCCAAAAAGGACAGGGAAGCTTTCTTT	CATSDPKKDREAFF
once	-	TRBV3-1/TRBV3-2	TRBJ1-5	TGTGCCAGCAGCCAAGGTTCTGGTAGCAATCAGCCCCAGCATTTT	CASSQGSGSNQPQHF
-	-	TRBV7-3	TRBJ2-1	TGTGCCAGCAGCTTAAGATCGGGTCTCACGGGAAATGAGCAGTTCTTC	CASSLRSGLTGNEQFF
-	-	TRBV9	TRBJ1-6	TGTGCCAGCAGCGTAGACCCGGCGGATTCACCCCTCCACTTT	CASSVDPADSPLHF
-	-	TRBV18	TRBJ1-2	TGTGCCAGCTCACCACCGGACTATGGCTACACCTTC	CASSPPDYGYTF